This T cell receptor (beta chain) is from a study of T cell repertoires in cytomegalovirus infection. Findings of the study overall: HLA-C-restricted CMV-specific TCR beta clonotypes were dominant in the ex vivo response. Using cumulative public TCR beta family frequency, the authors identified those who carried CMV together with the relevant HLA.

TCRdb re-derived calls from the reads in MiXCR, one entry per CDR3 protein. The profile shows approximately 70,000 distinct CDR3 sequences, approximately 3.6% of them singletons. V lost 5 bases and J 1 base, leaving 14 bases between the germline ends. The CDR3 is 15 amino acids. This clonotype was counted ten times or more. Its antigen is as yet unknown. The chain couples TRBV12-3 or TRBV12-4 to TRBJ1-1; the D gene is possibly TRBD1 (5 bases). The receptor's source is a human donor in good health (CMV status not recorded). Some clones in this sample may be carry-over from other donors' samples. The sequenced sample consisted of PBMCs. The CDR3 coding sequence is TGTGCCAGCAGTCCTCCGGGACGGCCGAACACTGAAGCTTTCTTT. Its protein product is CASSPPGRPNTEAFF.